This entry describes one T cell receptor beta chain. The antigen is undetermined. Sample-barcoded 5' priming and a J-beta primer mix drove a second PCR of about 6 to 12 cycles. TCRdb redid the calling of the 5' RACE reads with MiXCR, one entry per CDR3 protein. The table has 1.5 million to 2 million distinct CDR3 sequences, 49% seen once. The data derive from a study of blood T cells in healthy people across ages. Study results and caveats: Per million T cells, the diversity of TCR beta decreased roughly linearly as age advanced.

The length of the CDR3 is 15 residues. Trimming removed 0 bases from V and 5 bases from J, with 14 bases in between. Germline CDR1 and CDR2: SGHDT and YYEEEE. Sequenced sample: blood. The receptor comes from a woman between 40 and 55 years old in good health. The genes are TRBV5-6 and TRBJ1-2; D is uncertain. The CDR3 bases are TGTGCCAGCAGCTTGGAGGGAGTTTGGGCTTATGGCTACACCTTC. As protein: CASSLEGVWAYGYTF.